The table lists the clone carrying this T cell receptor beta chain with a few counts. The antigen is not known. A process of 5'RACE template switching, which added a universal primer site and UMIs, was used to make TCR cDNA. TCRdb independently ran MiXCR on the 5' RACE reads; one entry per CDR3 protein. The table shows hundreds of thousands of distinct CDR3 sequences, with 9% to 15% occurring only once. Trimming shortened V by 0 bases and J by 5 bases, and 12 bases separated the two germline ends. The germline V gene has CDR1 SGHRS and CDR2 YFSETQ. This CDR3 comprises 15 residues. The data derive from a study of T cells after yellow fever vaccination. Study in general: Fractions of low cell number were prepared using SMART-Seq v4 Ultra Low Input.

Study findings and constraints: A large majority of primary-vaccination clones showed up again after the booster (approximately 95% CD4, around 90% CD8).

Sequencing used PBMCs, obtained on the day of the yellow fever booster vaccination. The chain uses TRBV5-1 and TRBJ2-1; a weak D match, TRBD2 (5 bases). This receptor was identified in a man aged 25-45 years who received the YFV17D yellow fever vaccine. The CDR3 is CASSLGLALDNEQFF. The CDR3 nucleotides are TGCGCCAGCAGCTTGGGTTTAGCGCTTGACAATGAGCAGTTCTTC.